A selection of T cell receptor beta chains follows, all from one sample in a study of T cell repertoires in cytomegalovirus infection. Antigens for these TCRs are unknown. Each CDR3 protein gets one entry after TCRdb re-called the reads with MiXCR. The sample has approximately 300,000 distinct CDR3 sequences; just under 25% are singletons. Source: cultured PBMCs, taken from culture after CMV antigen stimulation. These receptors were obtained from a human donor in good health (CMV status not recorded). Some clones in this sample may be carry-over from other donors' samples. Both conserved end residues are part of each CDR3. The D gene is left open where the match is weak. Some rows have no size entry. The others give once, few or many, or a class for an expanded clone.

CDR3aa: CASSPSDREAEAFF
CDR3nt: TGTGCCAGCAGTCCATCGGACAGGGAGGCAGAAGCTTTCTTT
d_gene: TRBD1
j_gene: TRBJ1-1
v_gene: TRBV27
abundance: few

CDR3aa: CASSSGQGNEKLFF
CDR3nt: TGTGCCAGCAGCTCGGGACAGGGAAATGAAAAACTGTTTTTT
d_gene: TRBD1
j_gene: TRBJ1-4
v_gene: TRBV7-9
abundance: many

CDR3aa: CSASLLAGSGDTQYF
CDR3nt: TGCAGTGCTAGTCTCCTAGCGGGATCGGGAGATACGCAGTATTTT
d_gene: TRBD2
j_gene: TRBJ2-3
v_gene: TRBV20-1
abundance: NA

CDR3aa: CASDRTSHEQFF
CDR3nt: TGTGCCAGCGACCGTACTAGTCATGAGCAGTTCTTC
d_gene: NA
j_gene: TRBJ2-1
v_gene: TRBV28
abundance: few

CDR3aa: CASSVTGGRTEAFF
CDR3nt: TGTGCCAGCAGCGTGACAGGGGGTAGGACTGAAGCTTTCTTT
d_gene: TRBD1
j_gene: TRBJ1-1
v_gene: TRBV5-4
abundance: NA

CDR3aa: CASSGGLAGDNEQFF
CDR3nt: TGCGCCAGCAGCGGGGGACTAGCGGGAGACAATGAGCAGTTCTTC
d_gene: TRBD2
j_gene: TRBJ2-1
v_gene: TRBV4-1
abundance: few

CDR3aa: CASSLIRTLSSYNEQFF
CDR3nt: TGTGCCAGCAGCTTGATCAGGACGCTAAGCTCCTACAATGAGCAGTTCTTC
d_gene: NA
j_gene: TRBJ2-1
v_gene: TRBV5-6
abundance: NA

CDR3aa: CASSQAGEVTDTQYF
CDR3nt: TGTGCCAGCAGCCAAGCGGGAGAAGTGACAGATACGCAGTATTTT
d_gene: TRBD2
j_gene: TRBJ2-3
v_gene: TRBV7-3
abundance: NA

CDR3aa: CATLTPSGRAPPTVYF
CDR3nt: TGTGCCACCCTAACCCCTAGCGGGAGGGCCCCTCCGACGGTGTATTTT
d_gene: TRBD2
j_gene: TRBJ2-3
v_gene: TRBV6-6
abundance: NA

CDR3aa: CASSLDGGKWDTQYF
CDR3nt: TGTGCCAGCAGCTTAGACGGAGGCAAGTGGGATACGCAGTATTTT
d_gene: NA
j_gene: TRBJ2-3
v_gene: TRBV7-2
abundance: many

CDR3aa: CASTPLPPGLAGAVVYEQYF
CDR3nt: TGTGCCAGCACACCCCTACCGCCGGGACTAGCGGGAGCGGTCGTCTACGAGCAGTACTTC
d_gene: TRBD2
j_gene: TRBJ2-7
v_gene: TRBV28
abundance: NA

CDR3aa: CSARLRIDEQYF
CDR3nt: TGCAGTGCTAGGCTCCGCATCGACGAGCAGTACTTC
d_gene: NA
j_gene: TRBJ2-7
v_gene: TRBV20-1
abundance: NA

CDR3aa: CASLYLAGENQETQYF
CDR3nt: TGTGCCAGCCTTTACCTAGCGGGGGAAAACCAAGAGACCCAGTACTTC
d_gene: TRBD2
j_gene: TRBJ2-5
v_gene: TRBV6-2/TRBV6-3
abundance: NA

CDR3aa: CASSPADGFYGYTF
CDR3nt: TGTGCCAGCAGCCCTGCGGACGGATTCTATGGCTACACCTTC
d_gene: NA
j_gene: TRBJ1-2
v_gene: TRBV7-9
abundance: few

CDR3aa: CASSIRLAGVSANEQFF
CDR3nt: TGTGCCAGTAGTATTCGACTAGCGGGAGTATCGGCAAATGAGCAGTTCTTC
d_gene: TRBD2
j_gene: TRBJ2-1
v_gene: TRBV19
abundance: NA

CDR3aa: CASSLSFIRTDTQYF
CDR3nt: TGTGCCAGCAGCTTATCTTTTATCCGCACAGATACGCAGTATTTT
d_gene: NA
j_gene: TRBJ2-3
v_gene: TRBV7-4
abundance: NA

CDR3aa: CASSPSGSGTDTQYF
CDR3nt: TGTGCCAGCAGCCCTAGCGGGAGCGGTACAGATACGCAGTATTTT
d_gene: TRBD2
j_gene: TRBJ2-3
v_gene: TRBV7-6
abundance: many

CDR3aa: CSARPGATRGEQFF
CDR3nt: TGCAGTGCGAGGCCGGGAGCAACTCGGGGTGAGCAGTTCTTC
d_gene: NA
j_gene: TRBJ2-1
v_gene: TRBV20-1
abundance: NA

CDR3aa: CASSQDGSGDQPQHF
CDR3nt: TGCGCCAGCAGCCAAGACGGCTCTGGGGATCAGCCCCAGCATTTT
d_gene: NA
j_gene: TRBJ1-5
v_gene: TRBV4-1
abundance: few

CDR3aa: CASGLVRGGRVGNEQFF
CDR3nt: TGTGCTAGTGGTTTGGTACGAGGCGGGAGGGTTGGAAATGAGCAGTTCTTC
d_gene: TRBD2
j_gene: TRBJ2-1
v_gene: TRBV12-5
abundance: few

CDR3aa: CATSLQGDNQPQHF
CDR3nt: TGTGCCACCAGCCTTCAGGGGGACAATCAGCCCCAGCATTTT
d_gene: TRBD1
j_gene: TRBJ1-5
v_gene: TRBV15
abundance: NA

CDR3aa: CASSAFTSGRGGAKNIQYF
CDR3nt: TGTGCCAGCAGCGCCTTCACTAGCGGGAGGGGGGGGGCCAAAAACATTCAGTACTTC
d_gene: TRBD2
j_gene: TRBJ2-4
v_gene: TRBV7-2
abundance: NA

CDR3aa: CASSPLPSSYNEQFF
CDR3nt: TGTGCCAGCAGTCCCCTTCCGAGCTCCTACAATGAGCAGTTCTTC
d_gene: NA
j_gene: TRBJ2-1
v_gene: TRBV6-1
abundance: few

CDR3aa: CASSLEGGTPGYTF
CDR3nt: TGTGCCAGCAGCTTAGAGGGGGGGACGCCTGGCTACACCTTC
d_gene: NA
j_gene: TRBJ1-2
v_gene: TRBV7-2
abundance: many

CDR3aa: CASSSYSGKETQYF
CDR3nt: TGTGCCAGCAGCTCCTATAGCGGGAAAGAGACCCAGTACTTC
d_gene: TRBD2
j_gene: TRBJ2-5
v_gene: TRBV7-2
abundance: many

CDR3aa: CASSSNSGPTRNEQFF
CDR3nt: TGTGCCAGCAGTTCCAATTCAGGGCCAACCCGCAATGAGCAGTTCTTC
d_gene: NA
j_gene: TRBJ2-1
v_gene: TRBV6-2/TRBV6-3
abundance: few

CDR3aa: CASSLTTSTDTQYF
CDR3nt: TGCGCCAGCAGCCTAACGACTAGCACAGATACGCAGTATTTT
d_gene: NA
j_gene: TRBJ2-3
v_gene: TRBV5-1
abundance: many

CDR3aa: CASSRTQNTGELFF
CDR3nt: TGCGCCAGCAGCCGCACACAGAACACCGGGGAGCTGTTTTTT
d_gene: NA
j_gene: TRBJ2-2
v_gene: TRBV5-1
abundance: once

CDR3aa: CASSVHWGGHPLPGEQYF
CDR3nt: TGTGCCAGCAGTGTTCACTGGGGGGGGCACCCCCTTCCTGGCGAGCAGTACTTC
d_gene: NA
j_gene: TRBJ2-7
v_gene: TRBV25-1
abundance: few

CDR3aa: CASSLGGLAGGPLETQYF
CDR3nt: TGTGCCAGCAGCTTAGGGGGACTAGCGGGAGGGCCCTTGGAGACCCAGTACTTC
d_gene: TRBD2
j_gene: TRBJ2-5
v_gene: TRBV11-2
abundance: NA

CDR3aa: CASSLAAGLSYEQYF
CDR3nt: TGTGCCAGCAGCTTGGCCGCGGGACTCTCCTACGAGCAGTACTTC
d_gene: NA
j_gene: TRBJ2-7
v_gene: TRBV5-4
abundance: few

CDR3aa: CASSFDTSGTGRELFF
CDR3nt: TGCGCCAGCAGCTTCGATACTAGCGGGACGGGTAGGGAGCTGTTTTTT
d_gene: TRBD2
j_gene: TRBJ2-2
v_gene: TRBV5-1
abundance: few

CDR3aa: CASSPWASLEGHGYTF
CDR3nt: TGTGCCAGCAGCCCTTGGGCCTCCCTGGAGGGACATGGCTACACCTTC
d_gene: NA
j_gene: TRBJ1-2
v_gene: TRBV12-3/TRBV12-4
abundance: NA

CDR3aa: CASSSLGLANEQFF
CDR3nt: TGTGCCAGCAGCTCCCTAGGGCTCGCCAATGAGCAGTTCTTC
d_gene: NA
j_gene: TRBJ2-1
v_gene: TRBV11-1
abundance: NA

CDR3aa: CSAQPDSLRSTDTQYF
CDR3nt: TGCAGTGCTCAGCCCGACTCCCTGAGGAGCACAGATACGCAGTATTTT
d_gene: NA
j_gene: TRBJ2-3
v_gene: TRBV20-1
abundance: once

CDR3aa: CASRRVWTSYNEQFF
CDR3nt: TGTGCCAGCCGCCGGGTGTGGACCTCCTACAATGAGCAGTTCTTC
d_gene: NA
j_gene: TRBJ2-1
v_gene: TRBV7-2
abundance: NA

CDR3aa: CASSPQGGWTEAFF
CDR3nt: TGTGCCAGCAGTCCTCAGGGGGGTTGGACTGAAGCTTTCTTT
d_gene: TRBD1
j_gene: TRBJ1-1
v_gene: TRBV28
abundance: few

CDR3aa: CASSSHTGRATNEKLFF
CDR3nt: TGTGCCAGCAGCTCCCACACAGGGCGGGCGACTAATGAAAAACTGTTTTTT
d_gene: NA
j_gene: TRBJ1-4
v_gene: TRBV11-2
abundance: NA

CDR3aa: CASSPGAGTLNTEAFF
CDR3nt: TGTGCCAGCAGCCCTGGGGCCGGGACTTTGAACACTGAAGCTTTCTTT
d_gene: NA
j_gene: TRBJ1-1
v_gene: TRBV7-9
abundance: NA

CDR3aa: CASSFNTGTGGDEQFF
CDR3nt: TGTGCCAGCTCATTCAATACCGGGACAGGGGGCGATGAGCAGTTCTTC
d_gene: TRBD1
j_gene: TRBJ2-1
v_gene: TRBV18
abundance: NA

CDR3aa: CASNSGTSARETQYF
CDR3nt: TGTGCCAGCAACTCAGGGACTAGCGCTCGAGAGACCCAGTACTTC
d_gene: TRBD2
j_gene: TRBJ2-5
v_gene: TRBV7-2
abundance: NA

CDR3aa: CASSKQQSSGAVYNEQFF
CDR3nt: TGTGCCAGCAGCAAGCAACAATCTAGCGGGGCCGTATACAATGAGCAGTTCTTC
d_gene: TRBD2
j_gene: TRBJ2-1
v_gene: TRBV7-2
abundance: NA

CDR3aa: CASRGSAGGNYNEQFF
CDR3nt: TGTGCCAGCAGGGGGTCGGCGGGAGGAAACTACAATGAGCAGTTCTTC
d_gene: TRBD2
j_gene: TRBJ2-1
v_gene: TRBV12-3/TRBV12-4
abundance: NA

CDR3aa: CASSYGRASGRALYNEQFF
CDR3nt: TGTGCCAGCAGTTACGGAAGGGCTAGCGGGAGGGCCCTCTACAATGAGCAGTTCTTC
d_gene: TRBD2
j_gene: TRBJ2-1
v_gene: TRBV6-2/TRBV6-3
abundance: few

CDR3aa: CASSLALVGAEAFF
CDR3nt: TGTGCCAGCAGCTTAGCCTTGGTGGGGGCTGAAGCTTTCTTT
d_gene: NA
j_gene: TRBJ1-1
v_gene: TRBV7-8
abundance: NA

CDR3aa: CASSLPGTGFNEKLFF
CDR3nt: TGTGCCAGCAGTTTACCCGGGACAGGCTTTAATGAAAAACTGTTTTTT
d_gene: TRBD1
j_gene: TRBJ1-4
v_gene: TRBV28
abundance: few

CDR3aa: CASSGQENYGYTF
CDR3nt: TGTGCCAGCAGTGGACAGGAGAACTATGGCTACACCTTC
d_gene: TRBD1
j_gene: TRBJ1-2
v_gene: TRBV7-9
abundance: many

CDR3aa: CASSLRVGQGYGYTF
CDR3nt: TGTGCCAGCAGTTTAAGGGTCGGACAGGGCTATGGCTACACCTTC
d_gene: TRBD1
j_gene: TRBJ1-2
v_gene: TRBV27
abundance: few

CDR3aa: CSARPVAGRETQYF
CDR3nt: TGCAGTGCTAGACCCGTAGCGGGAAGGGAGACCCAGTACTTC
d_gene: TRBD2
j_gene: TRBJ2-5
v_gene: TRBV20-1
abundance: few

CDR3aa: CASSSSIRGRGETQYF
CDR3nt: TGTGCCAGCAGTTCCTCCATCAGGGGGCGCGGGGAGACCCAGTACTTC
d_gene: TRBD1
j_gene: TRBJ2-5
v_gene: TRBV11-1
abundance: NA

CDR3aa: CASSFFLTLMGMNTEAFF
CDR3nt: TGTGCCAGCAGCTTCTTTCTGACCCTTATGGGGATGAACACTGAAGCTTTCTTT
d_gene: NA
j_gene: TRBJ1-1
v_gene: TRBV5-6
abundance: few